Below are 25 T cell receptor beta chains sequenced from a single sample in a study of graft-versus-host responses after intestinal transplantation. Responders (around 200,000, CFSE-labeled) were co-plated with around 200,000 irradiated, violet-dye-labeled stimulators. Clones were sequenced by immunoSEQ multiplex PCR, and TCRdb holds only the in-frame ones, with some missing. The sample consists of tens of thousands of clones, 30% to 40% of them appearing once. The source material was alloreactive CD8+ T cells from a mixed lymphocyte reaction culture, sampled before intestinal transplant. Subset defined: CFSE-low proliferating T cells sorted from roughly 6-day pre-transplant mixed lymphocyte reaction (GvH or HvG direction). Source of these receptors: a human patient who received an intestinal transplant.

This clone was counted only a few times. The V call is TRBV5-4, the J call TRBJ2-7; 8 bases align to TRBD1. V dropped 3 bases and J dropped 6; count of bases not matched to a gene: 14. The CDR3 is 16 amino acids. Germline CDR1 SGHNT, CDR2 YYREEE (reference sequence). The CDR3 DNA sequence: TGTGCCAGCAGCTACACGATGGACAGGGCCCTTAGCGAGCAGTACTTC. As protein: CASSYTMDRALSEQYF.

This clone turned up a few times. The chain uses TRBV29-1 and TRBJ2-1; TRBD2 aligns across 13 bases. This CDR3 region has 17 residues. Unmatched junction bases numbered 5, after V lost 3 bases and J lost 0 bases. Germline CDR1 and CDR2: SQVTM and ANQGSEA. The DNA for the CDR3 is TGCAGCGTTGACGGGACTAGCGGGGACAGCTCCTACAATGAGCAGTTCTTC. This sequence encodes CSVDGTSGDSSYNEQFF.

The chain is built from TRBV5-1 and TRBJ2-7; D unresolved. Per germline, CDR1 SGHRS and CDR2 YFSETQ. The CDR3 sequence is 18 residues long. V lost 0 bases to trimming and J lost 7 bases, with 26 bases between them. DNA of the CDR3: TGCGCCAGCAGCTTGGTCAATTTTGCGGAAGCATATATAGGTGAGCAGTACTTC. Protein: CASSLVNFAEAYIGEQYF.

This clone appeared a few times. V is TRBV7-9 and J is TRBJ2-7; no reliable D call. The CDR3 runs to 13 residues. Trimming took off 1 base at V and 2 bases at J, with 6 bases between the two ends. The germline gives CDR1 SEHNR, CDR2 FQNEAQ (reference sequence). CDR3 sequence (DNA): TGTGCCAGCAGCTTAGAGGCAGCCTACGAGCAGTACTTC. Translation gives CASSLEAAYEQYF.

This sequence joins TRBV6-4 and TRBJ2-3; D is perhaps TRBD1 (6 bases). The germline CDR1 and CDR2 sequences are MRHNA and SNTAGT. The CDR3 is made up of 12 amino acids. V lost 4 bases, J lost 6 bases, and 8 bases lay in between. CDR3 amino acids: CASSAGEDTQYF. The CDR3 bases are TGTGCCAGCAGTGCAGGGGAGGATACGCAGTATTTT.

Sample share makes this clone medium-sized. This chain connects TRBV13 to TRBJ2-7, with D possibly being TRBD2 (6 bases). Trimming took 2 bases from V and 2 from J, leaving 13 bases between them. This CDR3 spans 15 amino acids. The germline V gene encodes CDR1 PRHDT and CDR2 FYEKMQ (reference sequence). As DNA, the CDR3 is TGTGCCAGCAGCTTAAGGTGGGAGGCCCCCTACGAGCAGTACTTC. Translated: CASSLRWEAPYEQYF.

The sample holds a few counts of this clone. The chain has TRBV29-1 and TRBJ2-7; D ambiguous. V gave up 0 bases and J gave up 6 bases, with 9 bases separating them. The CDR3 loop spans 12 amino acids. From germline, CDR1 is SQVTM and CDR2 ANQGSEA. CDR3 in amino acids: CSVEDTPPEQYF. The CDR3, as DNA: TGCAGCGTTGAAGACACACCTCCCGAGCAGTACTTC.

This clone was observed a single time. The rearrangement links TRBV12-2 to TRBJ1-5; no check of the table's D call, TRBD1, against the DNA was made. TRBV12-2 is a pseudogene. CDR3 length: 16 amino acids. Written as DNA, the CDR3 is TGTGCAAGTCGCTTAGTAGGGACAGTGATGTCCCAGCCCCAGCATTTT. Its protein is CASRLVGTVMSQPQHF.

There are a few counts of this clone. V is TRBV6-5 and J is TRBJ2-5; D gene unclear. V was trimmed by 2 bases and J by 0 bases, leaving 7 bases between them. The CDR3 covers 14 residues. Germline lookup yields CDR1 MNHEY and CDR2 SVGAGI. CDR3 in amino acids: CASSYLTHQETQYF. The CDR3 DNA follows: TGTGCCAGCAGTTACCTTACCCACCAAGAGACCCAGTACTTC.

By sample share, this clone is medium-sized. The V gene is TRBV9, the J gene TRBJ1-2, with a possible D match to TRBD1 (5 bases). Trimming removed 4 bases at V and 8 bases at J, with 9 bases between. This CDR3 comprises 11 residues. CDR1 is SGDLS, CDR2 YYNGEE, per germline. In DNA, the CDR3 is TGTGCCAGCAGCCAAGGGACGGGCTACACCTTC. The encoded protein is CASSQGTGYTF.

The CDR3 is CASSLSLRGTDTQYF. CDR3 sequence (DNA): TGTGCCAGCAGTTTAAGTCTTCGGGGCACAGATACGCAGTATTTT. The chain links TRBV27 to TRBJ2-3, with no clear D. The CDR3 is made up of 15 amino acids. Trimming stripped 2 bases from V and 1 base from J, with 10 bases between. Germline CDR1 and CDR2: MNHEY and SMNVEV (reference sequence).

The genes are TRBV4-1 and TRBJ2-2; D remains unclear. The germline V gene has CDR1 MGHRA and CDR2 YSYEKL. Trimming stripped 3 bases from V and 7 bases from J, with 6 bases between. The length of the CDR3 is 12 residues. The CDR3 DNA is TGCGCCAGCAGCCAGTCTGGCGGGGAGCTGTTTTTT. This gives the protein CASSQSGGELFF.

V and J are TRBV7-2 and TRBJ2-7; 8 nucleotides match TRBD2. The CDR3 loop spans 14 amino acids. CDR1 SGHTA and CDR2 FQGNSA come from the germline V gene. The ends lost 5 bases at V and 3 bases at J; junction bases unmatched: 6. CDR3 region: CASSEAGADYEQYF. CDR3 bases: TGTGCCAGCAGCGAAGCGGGAGCGGACTACGAGCAGTACTTC.

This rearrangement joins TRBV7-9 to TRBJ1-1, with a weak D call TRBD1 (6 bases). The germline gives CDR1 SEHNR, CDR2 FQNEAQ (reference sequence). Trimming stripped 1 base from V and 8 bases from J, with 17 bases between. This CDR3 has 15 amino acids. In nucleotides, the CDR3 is TGTGCCAGCAGCTTAGTAGTAACACAGGGTTCAGAAGCTTTCTTT. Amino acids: CASSLVVTQGSEAFF.

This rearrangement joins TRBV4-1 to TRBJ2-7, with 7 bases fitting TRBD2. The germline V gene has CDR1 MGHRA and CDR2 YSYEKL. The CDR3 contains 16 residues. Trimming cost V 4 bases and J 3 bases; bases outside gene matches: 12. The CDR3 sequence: CASSPTGGSSSYEQYF. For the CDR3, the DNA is TGCGCCAGCAGCCCAACCGGGGGGTCAAGCAGCTACGAGCAGTACTTC.

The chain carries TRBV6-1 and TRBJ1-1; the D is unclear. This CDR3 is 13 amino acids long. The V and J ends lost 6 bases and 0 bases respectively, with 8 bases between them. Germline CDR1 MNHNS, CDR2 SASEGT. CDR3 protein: CASRELMNTEAFF. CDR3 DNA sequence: TGTGCCAGCAGAGAATTAATGAACACTGAAGCTTTCTTT.

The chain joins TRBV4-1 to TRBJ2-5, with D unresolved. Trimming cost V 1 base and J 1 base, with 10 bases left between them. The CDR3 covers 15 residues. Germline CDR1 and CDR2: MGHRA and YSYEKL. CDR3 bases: TGCGCCAGCAGCCAAGTTTTTCAGAGCCAAGAGACCCAGTACTTC. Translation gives CASSQVFQSQETQYF.

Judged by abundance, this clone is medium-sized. The CDR3 here is CASSYTGTENYEQYF. CDR3 coding DNA: TGTGCCAGCAGTTACACCGGGACAGAAAATTACGAGCAGTACTTC. V and J are TRBV27 and TRBJ2-7, with TRBD1 matching 7 bases. Germline loops: CDR1 MNHEY, CDR2 SMNVEV (reference sequence). J gave up 4 bases and V 4 bases, and 10 bases lay outside the gene matches. The CDR3 contains 15 residues.

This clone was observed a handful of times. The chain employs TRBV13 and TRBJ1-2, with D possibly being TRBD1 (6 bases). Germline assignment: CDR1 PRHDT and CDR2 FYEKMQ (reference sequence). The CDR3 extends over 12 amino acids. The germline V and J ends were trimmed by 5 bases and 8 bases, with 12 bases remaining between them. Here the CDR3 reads CASSTYRDGYTF. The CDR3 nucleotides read TGTGCCAGCAGCACCTACAGGGACGGCTACACCTTC. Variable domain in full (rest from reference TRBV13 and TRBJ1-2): AAGVIQSPRHLIKEKRETATLKCYPIPRHDTVYWYQQGPGQDPQFLISFYEKMQSDKGSIPDRFSAQQFSDYHSELNMSSLELGDSALYFCASSTYRDGYTFGSGTRLTVV.

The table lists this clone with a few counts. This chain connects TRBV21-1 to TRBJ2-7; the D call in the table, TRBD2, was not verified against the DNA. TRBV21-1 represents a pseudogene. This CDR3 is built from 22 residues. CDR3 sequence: CASSKVGRASGSGGNNSYEQYF. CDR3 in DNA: TGTGCCAGCAGCAAAGTGGGACGTGCAAGCGGGAGTGGGGGGAACAACTCCTACGAGCAGTACTTC.

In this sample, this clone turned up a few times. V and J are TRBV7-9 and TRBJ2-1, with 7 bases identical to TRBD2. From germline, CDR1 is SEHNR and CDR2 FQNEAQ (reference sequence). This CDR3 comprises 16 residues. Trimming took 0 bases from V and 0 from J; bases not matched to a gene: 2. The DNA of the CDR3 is TGTGCCAGCAGCTTAGCTCCGGGAGGCTCCTACAATGAGCAGTTCTTC. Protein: CASSLAPGGSYNEQFF. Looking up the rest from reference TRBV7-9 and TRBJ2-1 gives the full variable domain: DTGVSQNPRHKITKRGQNVTFRCDPISEHNRLYWYRQTLGQGPEFLTYFQNEAQLEKSRLLSDRFSAERPKGSFSTLEIQRTEQGDSAMYLCASSLAPGGSYNEQFFGPGTRLTVL.

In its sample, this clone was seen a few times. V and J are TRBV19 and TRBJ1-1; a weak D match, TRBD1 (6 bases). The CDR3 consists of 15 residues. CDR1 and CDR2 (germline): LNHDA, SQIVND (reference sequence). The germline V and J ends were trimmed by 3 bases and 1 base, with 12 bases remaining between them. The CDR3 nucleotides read TGTGCCAGTAGTATTTCAGGGGCTACGAACACTGAAGCTTTCTTT. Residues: CASSISGATNTEAFF.

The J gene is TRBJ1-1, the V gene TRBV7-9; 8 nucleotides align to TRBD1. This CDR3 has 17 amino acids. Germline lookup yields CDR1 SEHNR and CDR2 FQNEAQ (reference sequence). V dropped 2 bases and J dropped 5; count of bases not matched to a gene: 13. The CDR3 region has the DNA TGTGCCAGCAGCTTATTGGGCTGGGACAGGCTACTTACTGAAGCTTTCTTT. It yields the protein CASSLLGWDRLLTEAFF.

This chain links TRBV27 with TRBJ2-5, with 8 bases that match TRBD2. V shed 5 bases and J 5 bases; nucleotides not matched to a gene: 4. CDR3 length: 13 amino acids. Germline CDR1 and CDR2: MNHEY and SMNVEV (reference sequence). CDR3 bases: TGTGCCAGCAGTCCTAGCGGGCGGGAGACCCAGTACTTC. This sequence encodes CASSPSGRETQYF.

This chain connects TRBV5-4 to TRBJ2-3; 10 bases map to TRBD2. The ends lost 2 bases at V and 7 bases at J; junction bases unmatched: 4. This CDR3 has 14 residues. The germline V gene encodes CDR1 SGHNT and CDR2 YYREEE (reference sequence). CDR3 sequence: CASSFSGRDYTQYF. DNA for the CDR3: TGTGCCAGCAGCTTCAGCGGGAGGGATTATACGCAGTATTTT.